This TCR beta chain emerged from a study of CD8+CD57+ T cells in acquired aplastic anemia. Overall study context: Sorted CD4+ and CD8+ cell DNA averaged around 3 ug. Average CD4+ read depth in healthy donors was about 9.8 million reads.

This clonotype appeared once. The antigen is unknown. It was genomic DNA that served as the template for profiling TCR beta VDJ and CDR3. TCRdb called the reads again in MiXCR, with one record for every CDR3 protein. The sample lists some 220,000 distinct CDR3 sequences; roughly 35% were seen once. Study-wide findings and caveats: Patients and controls turned out to have more than 25 CD8+ CDR3 sequences in common. Patients and controls had CD8+ Simpson's diversity values that were not significantly distinct.

CDR3 length equals 17 residues. Germline V gives CDR1 SGHAT, CDR2 FQDESV (reference sequence). V lost 3 bases to trimming and J lost 0 bases; unmatched junction nucleotides: 6. Sequencing input: sorted CD4+, CD8+, or CD8+CD57+ T cells (not recorded which) from PBMCs. The clonotype was recovered from a human donor in good health, serving as a control. The V call is TRBV11-1, the J call TRBJ2-1; 9 bases are shared with TRBD1. Here the CDR3 reads CASSFEQGASSYNEQFF. For the CDR3, the DNA is TGTGCCAGCAGCTTTGAACAGGGGGCTAGCTCCTACAATGAGCAGTTCTTC.